This T cell receptor (beta chain) was documented in a study of T cell repertoires and Cas9 in healthy adults. Whole-study context: CD4 and CD8 compartments: SpCas9-reactive T cells profiled for potency, cytotoxicity, lineage.

V lost 3 bases and J 0 bases, leaving 15 bases between the germline ends. Germline values: CDR1 MDHEN, CDR2 SYDVKM. The CDR3 runs 16 residues. Produced via immunoSEQ multiplex PCR; TCRdb's table is partial and in-frame only. The profile shows fewer than 25,000 clones, roughly nine tenths of them singletons. J is TRBJ2-7 and V is TRBV28, with unresolved D. The TCR was taken from a human donor in good health. What was sequenced was CD4+ effector T cells (CD127+, CD25-, CD137-, CD154-) from PBMCs; culture status not recorded. The CDR3 nucleotides read TGTGCCAGCAGTTTCATTATCAGGACGGCCTCCTACGAGCAGTACTTC. It yields the protein CASSFIIRTASYEQYF.